The 13 T cell receptor beta chains below come from one sample, sequenced in a study of T cell responses to AZD1222 COVID-19 vaccine. Libraries were prepared by immunoSEQ multiplex PCR; TCRdb keeps only in-frame clonotypes and omits some of them. The table records roughly 140,000 clones, approximately 86% of them present only once. The source was peripheral blood, collected on day 0 of AZD1222 vaccination. The receptors derive from an adult in good health.

The V gene is TRBV7-6, the J gene TRBJ2-7, with 9 bases aligning to TRBD2. There are 15 residues in the CDR3. Germline V gene lookup returns CDR1 SGHVS and CDR2 FNYEAQ. Trimming took 6 bases from V and 3 from J; bases not matched to a gene: 9. The CDR3 bases are TGTGCCAGCAGTAAAGCCGGGACTAGCTTCTACGAGCAGTACTTC. It is translated as CASSKAGTSFYEQYF.

This clone has just a few counts. The chain is built from TRBV9 and TRBJ2-2, with 7 bases matching TRBD2. The ends lost 0 bases at V and 6 bases at J; junction bases unmatched: 8. The CDR3 loop spans 16 amino acids. Looked up from germline, CDR1 is SGDLS and CDR2 is YYNGEE. The CDR3 coding sequence is TGTGCCAGCAGCGTAGTTTCTAGCGGAGTCGCCGGGGAGCTGTTTTTT. Translating gives CASSVVSSGVAGELFF.

This chain links TRBV11-2 with TRBJ2-7; D remains unclear. The CDR3 length is 14 residues. Germline V gene lookup returns CDR1 SGHAT and CDR2 FQNNGV. Trimming cost V 1 base and J 3 bases, with 10 bases left between them. The CDR3 region has the DNA TGTGCCAGCAGCTTAGGGGCCGGTGGCTACGAGCAGTACTTC. Its translation is CASSLGAGGYEQYF. Together with reference TRBV11-2 and TRBJ2-7, the CDR3 gives the full variable domain: EAGVAQSPRYKIIEKRQSVAFWCNPISGHATLYWYQQILGQGPKLLIQFQNNGVVDDSQLPKDRFSAERLKGVDSTLKIQPAKLEDSAVYLCASSLGAGGYEQYFGPGTRLTVT.

The genes are TRBV29-1 and TRBJ2-7; 8 nucleotides align to TRBD1. CDR3 length: 14 amino acids. Per germline, CDR1 SQVTM and CDR2 ANQGSEA. After removal of 1 base from V and 3 bases from J, the junction contained 5 bases not matched to a gene. This CDR3 is CSVEAQGASYEQYF. CDR3 coding DNA: TGCAGCGTTGAAGCGCAGGGGGCTAGCTACGAGCAGTACTTC.

The chain joins TRBV7-3 to TRBJ2-1; D is possibly TRBD1 (6 bases). The germline gives CDR1 SGHTA, CDR2 FQGTGA. The V end was cut by 5 bases, the J end by 5 bases, with 10 bases between. This CDR3 comprises 13 residues. CDR3 DNA: TGTGCCAGCAGCGGGACAAAAGACAATGAGCAGTTCTTC. Its translation is CASSGTKDNEQFF. The entire variable domain, with the rest obtained from reference TRBV7-3 and TRBJ2-1, is as follows: GAGVSQTPSNKVTEKGKYVELRCDPISGHTALYWYRQSLGQGPEFLIYFQGTGAADDSGLPNDRFFAVRPEGSVSTLKIQRTERGDSAVYLCASSGTKDNEQFFGPGTRLTVL.

This rearrangement joins TRBV7-9 to TRBJ1-5, with TRBD1 matching over 8 bases. This CDR3 spans 19 amino acids. J was trimmed by 1 base and V by 1 base; bases with no gene match: 12. Germline-derived CDR1 and CDR2 are SEHNR and FQNEAQ (reference sequence). The CDR3 nucleotides read TGTGCCAGCAGCTTAGTACCCACCGGACAGGGACCCAGCAATCAGCCCCAGCATTTT. Amino acid sequence: CASSLVPTGQGPSNQPQHF.

This clone has a single count. This chain uses TRBV18 with TRBJ1-1, with 7 bases lining up with TRBD1. Trimming removed 3 bases from V and 5 bases from J; junction bases left unmatched: 3. Germline assignment: CDR1 KGHSH and CDR2 LQKENI. This CDR3 is built from 13 residues. The chain's CDR3 is CASSPTGRTEAFF. The DNA for the CDR3 is TGTGCCAGCTCACCGACAGGGAGGACTGAAGCTTTCTTT. Full variable domain (rest looked up from reference TRBV18 and TRBJ1-1): NAGVMQNPRHLVRRRGQEARLRCSPMKGHSHVYWYRQLPEEGLKFMVYLQKENIIDESGMPKERFSAEFPKEGPSILRIQQVVRGDSAAYFCASSPTGRTEAFFGQGTRLTVV.

This clone was seen a few times. This sequence joins TRBV5-5 and TRBJ2-1, with 11 nucleotides matching TRBD2. This CDR3 has 17 residues. V shed 4 bases and J 6 bases; nucleotides not matched to a gene: 12. The germline gives CDR1 SGHKS, CDR2 YYEKEE (reference sequence). In DNA, the CDR3 is TGTGCCAGCAGCGATAGCGGGAGGGCCTTTGGTAGCAATGAGCAGTTCTTC. Amino acid sequence: CASSDSGRAFGSNEQFF.

The genes are TRBV19 and TRBJ1-1; 9 bases are shared with TRBD1. Trimming removed 5 bases from V and 1 base from J; junction bases left unmatched: 14. The CDR3 has 18 amino acids. CDR1 and CDR2 from the germline V gene are LNHDA and SQIVND (reference sequence). The CDR3 DNA reads TGTGCCAGTAGTTTCCTTCCGGGACAGGGAGGTTGGAACACTGAAGCTTTCTTT. This encodes CASSFLPGQGGWNTEAFF.

The gene calls are TRBV4-3 and TRBJ1-2; a possible D gene is TRBD1 (5 bases). CDR1 is LGHNA and CDR2 is YSLEER in the germline V gene. V shed 0 bases and J shed 9 bases, with 14 bases lying between them. The CDR3 sequence is 14 residues long. CDR3 loop: CASSQEYGGYSYTF. Here the CDR3 DNA reads TGCGCCAGCAGCCAAGAATACGGGGGTTATAGCTACACCTTC.

Notes on this clone: A single base separates this from a much larger clone, so it may be a read error. The chain combines TRBV7-3 with TRBJ1-1; D may be TRBD1 (6 bases). V lost 5 bases and J 1 base, leaving 8 bases between the germline ends. There are 13 residues in the CDR3. Germline V gives CDR1 SGHTA, CDR2 FQGTGA. The CDR3, as DNA: TGTGCCAGCAGCAAGGGACAGAACACTGAAGCTTTCTTT. It encodes CASSKGQNTEAFF.

The chain couples TRBV5-4 to TRBJ2-6; D is perhaps TRBD2 (6 bases). Trimming left V 2 bases short and J 1 base short, with 10 bases between. The germline CDR1 and CDR2 sequences are SGHNT and YYREEE (reference sequence). This CDR3 spans 16 amino acids. The CDR3 DNA sequence: TGTGCCAGCAGCTTTGGCGGGAAATCTGGGGCCAACGTCCTGACTTTC. It encodes CASSFGGKSGANVLTF. Full variable domain (missing parts from reference TRBV5-4 and TRBJ2-6): ETGVTQSPTHLIKTRGQQVTLRCSSQSGHNTVSWYQQALGQGPQFIFQYYREEENGRGNFPPRFSGLQFPNYSSELNVNALELDDSALYLCASSFGGKSGANVLTFGAGSRLTVL.

The V gene is TRBV9, the J gene TRBJ2-5; no firm D call. The germline V and J ends were trimmed by 0 bases and 2 bases, with 20 bases remaining between them. This CDR3 spans 18 amino acids. Germline CDR1 reads SGDLS; CDR2 reads YYNGEE. The CDR3: CASSVVKSRKTVQETQYF. The CDR3 DNA follows: TGTGCCAGCAGCGTAGTTAAATCGCGGAAGACTGTACAAGAGACCCAGTACTTC.